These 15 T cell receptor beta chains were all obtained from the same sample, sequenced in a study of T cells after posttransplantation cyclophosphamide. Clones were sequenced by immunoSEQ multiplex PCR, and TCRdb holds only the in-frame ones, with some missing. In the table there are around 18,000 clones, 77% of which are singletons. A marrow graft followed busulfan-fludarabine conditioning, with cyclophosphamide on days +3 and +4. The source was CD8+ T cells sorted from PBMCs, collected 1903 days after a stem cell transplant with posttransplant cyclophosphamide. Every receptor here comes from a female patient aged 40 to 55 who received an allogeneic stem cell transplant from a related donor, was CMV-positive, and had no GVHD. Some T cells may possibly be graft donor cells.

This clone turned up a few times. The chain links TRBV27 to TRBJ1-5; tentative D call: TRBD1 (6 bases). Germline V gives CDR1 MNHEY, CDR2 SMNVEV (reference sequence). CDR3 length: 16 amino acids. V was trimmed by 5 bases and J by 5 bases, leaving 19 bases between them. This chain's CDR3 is CASSPSPGQDDQPQHF. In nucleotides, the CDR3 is TGTGCCAGCAGTCCCAGCCCGGGACAAGATGATCAGCCCCAGCATTTT.

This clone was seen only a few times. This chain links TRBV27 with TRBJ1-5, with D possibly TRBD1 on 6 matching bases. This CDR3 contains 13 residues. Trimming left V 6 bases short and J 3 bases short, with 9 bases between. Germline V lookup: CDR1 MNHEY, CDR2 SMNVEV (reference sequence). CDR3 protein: CASRQGINQPQHF. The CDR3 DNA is TGTGCCAGCAGACAGGGAATCAATCAGCCCCAGCATTTT.

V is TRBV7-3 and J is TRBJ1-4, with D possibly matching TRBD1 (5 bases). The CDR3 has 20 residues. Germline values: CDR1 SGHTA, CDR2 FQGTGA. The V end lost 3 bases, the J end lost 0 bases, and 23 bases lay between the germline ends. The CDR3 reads CASSFPGARAEWATNEKLFF. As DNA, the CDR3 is TGTGCCAGCAGCTTTCCTGGGGCCAGGGCGGAGTGGGCAACTAATGAAAAACTGTTTTTT.

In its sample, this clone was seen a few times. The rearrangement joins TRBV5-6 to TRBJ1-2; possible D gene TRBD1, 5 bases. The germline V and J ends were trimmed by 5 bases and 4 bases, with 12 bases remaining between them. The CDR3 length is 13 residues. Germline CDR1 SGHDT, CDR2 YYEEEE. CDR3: CASRPDSLYGYTF. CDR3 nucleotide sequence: TGTGCCAGCAGACCCGACAGTCTCTATGGCTACACCTTC.

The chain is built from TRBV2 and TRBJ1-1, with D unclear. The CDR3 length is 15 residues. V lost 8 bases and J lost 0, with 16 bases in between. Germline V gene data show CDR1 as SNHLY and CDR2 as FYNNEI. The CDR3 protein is CASGGTNALNTEAFF. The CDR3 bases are TGTGCCAGCGGAGGAACTAATGCCCTGAACACTGAAGCTTTCTTT.

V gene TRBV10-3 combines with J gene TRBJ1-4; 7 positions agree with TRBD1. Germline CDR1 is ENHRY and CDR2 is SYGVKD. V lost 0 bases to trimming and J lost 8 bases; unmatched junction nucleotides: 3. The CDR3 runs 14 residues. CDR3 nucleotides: TGTGCCATCAGTGAGTCGGTAGGGGGCGAAAAACTGTTTTTT. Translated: CAISESVGGEKLFF.

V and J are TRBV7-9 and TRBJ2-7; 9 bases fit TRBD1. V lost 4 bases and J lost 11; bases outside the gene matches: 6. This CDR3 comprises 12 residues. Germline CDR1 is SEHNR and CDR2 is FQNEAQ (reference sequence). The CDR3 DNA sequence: TGTGCCAGCAGCTCCCGGGACAGGGAAGAGTACTTC. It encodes CASSSRDREEYF.

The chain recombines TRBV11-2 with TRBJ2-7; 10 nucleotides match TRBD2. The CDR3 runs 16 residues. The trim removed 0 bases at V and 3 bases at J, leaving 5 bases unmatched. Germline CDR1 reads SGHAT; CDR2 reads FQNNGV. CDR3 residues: CASSLDNGTSVYEQYF. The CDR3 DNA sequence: TGTGCCAGCAGCTTAGATAACGGGACTAGCGTCTACGAGCAGTACTTC.

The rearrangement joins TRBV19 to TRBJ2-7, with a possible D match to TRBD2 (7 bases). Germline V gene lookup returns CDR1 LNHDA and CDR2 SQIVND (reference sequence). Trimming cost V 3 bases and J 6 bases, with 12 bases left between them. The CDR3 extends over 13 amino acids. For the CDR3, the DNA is TGTGCCAGTAGTATCGGGGGGCTTAGCGAGCAGTACTTC. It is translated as CASSIGGLSEQYF.

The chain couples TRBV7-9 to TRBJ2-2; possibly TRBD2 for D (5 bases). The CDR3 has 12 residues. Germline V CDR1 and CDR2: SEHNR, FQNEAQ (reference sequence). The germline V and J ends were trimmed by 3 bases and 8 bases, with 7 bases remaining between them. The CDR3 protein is CASSFGEGELFF. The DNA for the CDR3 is TGTGCCAGCAGCTTCGGGGAAGGGGAGCTGTTTTTT. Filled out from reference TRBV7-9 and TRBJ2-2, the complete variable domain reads DTGVSQNPRHKITKRGQNVTFRCDPISEHNRLYWYRQTLGQGPEFLTYFQNEAQLEKSRLLSDRFSAERPKGSFSTLEIQRTEQGDSAMYLCASSFGEGELFFGEGSRLTVL.

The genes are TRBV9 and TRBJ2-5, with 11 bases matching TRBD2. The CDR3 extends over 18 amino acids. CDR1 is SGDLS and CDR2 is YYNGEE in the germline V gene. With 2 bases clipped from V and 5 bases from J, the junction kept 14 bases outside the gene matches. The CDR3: CASSVSGRLAGGMETQYF. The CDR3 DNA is TGTGCCAGCAGCGTTAGTGGTAGGCTAGCGGGGGGAATGGAGACCCAGTACTTC.

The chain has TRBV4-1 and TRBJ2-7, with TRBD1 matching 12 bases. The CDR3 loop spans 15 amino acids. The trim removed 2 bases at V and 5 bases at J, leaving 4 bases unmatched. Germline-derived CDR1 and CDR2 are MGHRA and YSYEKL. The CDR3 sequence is CASSQLGQGADEQYF. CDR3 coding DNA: TGCGCCAGCAGCCAATTGGGACAGGGGGCCGACGAGCAGTACTTC.

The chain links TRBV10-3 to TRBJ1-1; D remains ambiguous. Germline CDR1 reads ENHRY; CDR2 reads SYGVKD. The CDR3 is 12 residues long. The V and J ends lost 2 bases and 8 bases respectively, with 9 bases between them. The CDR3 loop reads CAISEADLEAFF. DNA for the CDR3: TGTGCCATCAGTGAGGCGGATCTCGAAGCTTTCTTT.

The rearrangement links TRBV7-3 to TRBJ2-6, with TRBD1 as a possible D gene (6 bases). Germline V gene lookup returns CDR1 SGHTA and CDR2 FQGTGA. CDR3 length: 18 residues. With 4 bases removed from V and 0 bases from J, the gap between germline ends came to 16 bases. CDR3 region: CASSSQTDRPSGANVLTF. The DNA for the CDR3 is TGTGCCAGCAGCTCCCAGACAGACAGGCCCTCTGGGGCCAACGTCCTGACTTTC.

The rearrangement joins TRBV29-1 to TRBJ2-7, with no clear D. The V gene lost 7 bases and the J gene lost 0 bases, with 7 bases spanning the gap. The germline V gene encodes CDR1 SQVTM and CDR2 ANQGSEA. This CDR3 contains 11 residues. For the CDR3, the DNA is TGCAGCGGTACAGACTCCTACGAGCAGTACTTC. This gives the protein CSGTDSYEQYF.